The clone carrying this T cell receptor (beta chain) was seen just once. Its antigen is undetermined. This entry is derived from a study of T cell responses to AZD1222 COVID-19 vaccine. CDR3 length: 13 residues. Trimming pared 7 bases from V and 0 bases from J, leaving 6 bases between. Per germline, CDR1 MNHEY and CDR2 SVGAGI. TCRdb's copy holds only in-frame clones and misses some; the assay was immunoSEQ multiplex PCR. The sample holds 85,000 to 130,000 clones, more than 75% seen once. Whole-study results and caveats: Baseline antibody screening turned up just a handful of seropositive AZD1222 recipients. White British donors predominated, females outnumbered males, and clonal diversity was possibly underestimated. Along spike, vaccine-associated CD4 TCRs were found throughout, with dominance at 160-218 and 743-854.

The sequenced sample was peripheral blood, obtained on day 0 of AZD1222 vaccination. This chain joins TRBV6-5 and TRBJ2-2, with no clear D. The sequence was collected from an adult in good health. In nucleotides, the CDR3 is TGTGCCAGCACCTGGTCGAACACCGGGGAGCTGTTTTTT. Its translation is CASTWSNTGELFF.